The sequence of this T cell receptor beta chain was determined in a study of cytomegalovirus exposure and HLA in healthy donors. Study conclusions and caveats: Apparent HLA restriction characterized most CMV-associated TCR beta chains in a later analysis. The availability of immune exposure information extended only to CMV serostatus. The listing of fewer than 200 TCR beta chains classed them as cytomegalovirus-associated.

Note on this clone: The antigen is not known.

Trimming stripped 10 bases from V and 1 base from J, with 16 bases between. Germline CDR1 is MNHNS and CDR2 is SASEGT. CDR3 length: 14 residues. 13 Jbeta primers and 60 Vbeta primers were used for the PCR. Using immunoSEQ multiplex PCR, the repertoire was profiled, and TCRdb retains in-frame clones only, with some absent. Of fewer than 150,000 clones in the sample, around 85% were seen once. The chain joins TRBV6-1 to TRBJ2-5; a weak D match, TRBD2 (5 bases). The sample comprised PBMCs. This sequence was found in a woman aged 30 to 39 in good health and CMV-seropositive. CDR3 protein: CATSPRAAQETQYF. The CDR3 region has the DNA TGTGCCACCTCGCCGCGGGCGGCCCAAGAGACCCAGTACTTC.